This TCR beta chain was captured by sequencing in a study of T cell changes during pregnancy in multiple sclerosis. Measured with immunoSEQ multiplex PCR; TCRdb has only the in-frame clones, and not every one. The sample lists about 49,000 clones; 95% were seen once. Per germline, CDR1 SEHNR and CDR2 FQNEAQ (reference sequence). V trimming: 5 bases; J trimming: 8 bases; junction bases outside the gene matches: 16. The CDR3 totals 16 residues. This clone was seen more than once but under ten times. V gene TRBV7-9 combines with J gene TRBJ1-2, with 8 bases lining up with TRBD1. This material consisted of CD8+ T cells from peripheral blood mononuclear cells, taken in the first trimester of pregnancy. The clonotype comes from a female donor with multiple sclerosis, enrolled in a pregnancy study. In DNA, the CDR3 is TGTGCCAGCAGCCCTCGAGACGGACAGGGCAGTTTCGGCTACACCTTC. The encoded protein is CASSPRDGQGSFGYTF.